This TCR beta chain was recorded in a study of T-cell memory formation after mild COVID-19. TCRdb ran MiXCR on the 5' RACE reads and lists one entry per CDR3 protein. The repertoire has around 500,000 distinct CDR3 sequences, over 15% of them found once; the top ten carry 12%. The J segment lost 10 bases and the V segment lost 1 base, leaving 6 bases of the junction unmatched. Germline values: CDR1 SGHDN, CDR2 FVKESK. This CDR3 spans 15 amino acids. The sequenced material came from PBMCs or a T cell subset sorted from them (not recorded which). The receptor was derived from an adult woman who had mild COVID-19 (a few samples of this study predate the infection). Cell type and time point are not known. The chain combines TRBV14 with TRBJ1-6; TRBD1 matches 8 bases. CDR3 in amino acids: CASSQVDRGGSPLHF. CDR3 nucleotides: TGTGCCAGCAGCCAAGTCGACAGGGGAGGGTCACCCCTCCACTTT. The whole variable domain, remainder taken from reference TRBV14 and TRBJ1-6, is EAGVTQFPSHSVIEKGQTVTLRCDPISGHDNLYWYRRVMGKEIKFLLHFVKESKQDESGMPNNRFLAERTGGTYSTLKVQPAELEDSGVYFCASSQVDRGGSPLHFGNGTRLTVT.